The 25 T cell receptor beta chains presented below share a single source sample, sequenced in a study of blood T cell repertoires in COVID-19. The method was immunoSEQ multiplex PCR; TCRdb's version includes in-frame clones alone and lacks a portion of them. The table lists 6,500 to 8,500 clones, roughly 70% of them singletons. The sequencing input was peripheral blood. These receptors all stem from a human donor in a cohort sampled during active COVID-19.

This chain links TRBV2 with TRBJ2-3, with D possibly being TRBD1 (6 bases). Germline-derived CDR1 and CDR2 are SNHLY and FYNNEI. Trimming pared 6 bases from V and 2 bases from J, leaving 18 bases between. The CDR3 totals 16 residues. The CDR3 protein is CASSAMDSPFTDTQYF. The CDR3 DNA is TGTGCCAGCAGCGCAATGGACAGTCCGTTCACAGATACGCAGTATTTT.

V usage is TRBV5-1 and J usage is TRBJ2-7, with D unresolved. There are 11 residues in the CDR3. V lost 0 bases, J lost 7 bases, and 5 bases lay in between. Per the germline V gene, CDR1 is SGHRS and CDR2 is YFSETQ. The CDR3: CASSLGQEQYF. CDR3 nucleotide sequence: TGCGCCAGCAGCTTGGGGCAGGAGCAGTACTTC.

The chain carries TRBV24-1 and TRBJ2-1, with 12 bases matching TRBD2. The CDR3 runs 16 residues. Germline V gene data show CDR1 as KGHDR and CDR2 as SFDVKD. Germline trimming cut 1 base from V and 12 bases from J; bases unmatched to any gene: 9. The CDR3 sequence is CATSDFSASGREGQFF. The DNA of the CDR3 is TGTGCCACCAGTGATTTCTCGGCTAGCGGGAGGGAGGGGCAGTTCTTC.

For this clone: The same CDR3 is also encoded by other DNA sequences in this sample. This rearrangement joins TRBV5-1 to TRBJ2-7, with 10 bases fitting TRBD2. V gave up 5 bases and J gave up 0 bases; unmatched junction bases: 2. This CDR3 region has 14 residues. Germline values: CDR1 SGHRS, CDR2 YFSETQ. CDR3 residues: CASRLAGSSYEQYF. In DNA form, the CDR3 reads TGCGCCAGCAGACTAGCGGGATCCTCCTACGAGCAGTACTTC.

The chain couples TRBV7-2 to TRBJ2-7; 7 bases match TRBD2. The junction had 8 bases not matched to a gene; V was cut back by 2 bases and J by 4 bases. CDR1 is SGHTA and CDR2 is FQGNSA in the germline V gene. This CDR3 has 15 amino acids. The CDR3 DNA follows: TGTGCCAGCAGCTTAACGGCGGGAGCGGAATACGAGCAGTACTTC. Translated: CASSLTAGAEYEQYF.

In its sample, this clone was seen a few times. The rearrangement links TRBV7-9 to TRBJ2-1; 10 bases agree with TRBD2. After removal of 6 bases from V and 4 bases from J, the junction contained 6 bases not matched to a gene. Germline V CDR1 and CDR2: SEHNR, FQNEAQ (reference sequence). The CDR3 runs 15 residues. CDR3 nucleotide sequence: TGTGCCAGCAGTTCCTTAGCGGGAGGATACAATGAGCAGTTCTTC. It is translated as CASSSLAGGYNEQFF.

Judged by abundance, this clone is large. The rearrangement joins TRBV28 to TRBJ2-3; possible D gene TRBD1, 6 bases. In germline, CDR1 is MDHEN, CDR2 SYDVKM. The CDR3 has 14 residues. V gave up 7 bases and J gave up 3 bases, with 14 bases separating them. The CDR3 loop reads CASTLDSTTDTQYF. The CDR3 DNA reads as TGTGCCAGCACGTTGGACAGCACTACAGATACGCAGTATTTT.

This clone has a single count. The rearrangement joins TRBV12-5 to TRBJ1-5, with no clear D. Looked up from germline, CDR1 is LGHNT and CDR2 is FRNRAP. The CDR3 has 17 residues. Deletions cut 1 base from V and 4 bases from J, with 17 bases between. The CDR3 loop reads CASGLGYMGRENQPQHF. In DNA form, the CDR3 reads TGTGCTAGTGGTTTGGGGTACATGGGGAGGGAGAATCAGCCCCAGCATTTT.

This clone is classed as medium-sized. The chain recombines TRBV4-3 with TRBJ1-6, with a tentative D call TRBD1 (6 bases). CDR3 length equals 16 residues. The germline gives CDR1 LGHNA, CDR2 YSLEER. V was shortened by 3 bases and J by 5 bases, with 14 bases between the two germline ends. The DNA of the CDR3 is TGCGCCAGCAGCCACCTCCCAGGGGATAATAATTCACCCCTCCACTTT. It codes for CASSHLPGDNNSPLHF.

The chain uses TRBV19 and TRBJ1-1, with a possible D match to TRBD1 (6 bases). Germline V gives CDR1 LNHDA, CDR2 SQIVND (reference sequence). The length of the CDR3 is 16 residues. V was clipped by 3 bases and J by 4 bases, with 18 bases between them. CDR3 in amino acids: CASSIPIQGETTEAFF. The CDR3 bases are TGTGCCAGTAGTATTCCCATACAGGGCGAGACCACTGAAGCTTTCTTT.

This clone was seen a handful of times. The chain links TRBV18 to TRBJ2-5; 7 nucleotides agree with TRBD2. The CDR3 runs to 14 residues. The ends lost 2 bases at V and 2 bases at J; junction bases unmatched: 2. Germline V gene sequence: CDR1 KGHSH, CDR2 LQKENI. CDR3 region: CASSPYGGQETQYF. For the CDR3, the DNA is TGTGCCAGCTCACCATACGGGGGGCAAGAGACCCAGTACTTC.

Here the CDR3 reads CASSVTSGRNPAEQYF. The CDR3 DNA sequence: TGTGCCAGCAGTGTAACTAGCGGGAGGAATCCCGCCGAGCAGTACTTC. The rearrangement links TRBV2 to TRBJ2-7, with 12 bases matching TRBD2. Per germline, CDR1 SNHLY and CDR2 FYNNEI. V shed 4 bases, J shed 6 bases, and the junction held 10 bases outside the gene matches. The CDR3 extends over 16 amino acids.

The genes are TRBV6-4 and TRBJ2-3; a possible D gene is TRBD2 (6 bases). Germline CDR1 reads MRHNA; CDR2 reads SNTAGT. Between the trimmed V and J ends, which lost 0 bases and 3 bases, there was a span of 10 bases. The CDR3 runs 15 residues. The chain's CDR3 is CASSDSVAVTDTQYF. In DNA, the CDR3 is TGTGCCAGCAGTGACTCGGTAGCGGTGACAGATACGCAGTATTTT.

This clone was detected only a few times. The rearrangement uses TRBV28 and TRBJ2-2; TRBD2 matches at 7 bases. This CDR3 spans 15 amino acids. V lost 3 bases, J lost 4 bases, and 5 bases stayed unmatched. Germline loops: CDR1 MDHEN, CDR2 SYDVKM. The CDR3 DNA reads TGTGCCAGCAGTTTGTGGCGGGGGTCCACCGGGGAGCTGTTTTTT. Translation gives CASSLWRGSTGELFF.

V is TRBV28 and J is TRBJ2-7, with TRBD2 as a possible D gene (6 bases). This CDR3 is 15 amino acids long. The V end lost 6 bases, the J end lost 0 bases, and 15 bases lay between the germline ends. The germline CDR1 and CDR2 sequences are MDHEN and SYDVKM. As DNA, the CDR3 is TGTGCCAGCAGCCCTCCCGGGAGCTCCTCCTACGAGCAGTACTTC. It encodes CASSPPGSSSYEQYF.

The chain is built from TRBV24-1 and TRBJ1-1; TRBD1 aligns across 8 bases. The length of the CDR3 is 14 residues. The J segment lost 10 bases and the V segment lost 9 bases, leaving 15 bases of the junction unmatched. Germline lookup yields CDR1 KGHDR and CDR2 SFDVKD. CDR3 amino acids: CATSGTGGFRGAFF. CDR3 DNA sequence: TGTGCCACCTCCGGGACAGGAGGGTTTCGTGGAGCTTTCTTT.

This chain connects TRBV6-5 to TRBJ1-3, with unresolved D. This CDR3 comprises 13 residues. CDR1 is MNHEY and CDR2 is SVGAGI in the germline V gene. Trimming cost V 0 bases and J 4 bases, with 4 bases left between them. Here the CDR3 reads CASSYSRGNTIYF. Here the CDR3 DNA reads TGTGCCAGCAGTTACTCGAGAGGAAACACCATATATTTT.

This clone has just a few counts. The chain couples TRBV7-6 to TRBJ1-4; TRBD1 might be the D (6 bases). The CDR3 has 17 residues. Per the germline V gene, CDR1 is SGHVS and CDR2 is FNYEAQ. The V end was cut by 1 base, the J end by 8 bases, with 20 bases between. CDR3 amino acids: CASSLGFGRGSYEKLFF. The CDR3 DNA reads as TGTGCCAGCAGCTTAGGGTTCGGCAGGGGATCTTACGAAAAACTGTTTTTT.

V and J are TRBV12-3 or TRBV12-4 and TRBJ1-3; D is ambiguous. V was pared by 3 bases and J by 8 bases, with 8 bases between. The CDR3 totals 12 residues. CDR3 in DNA: TGTGCCAGCAGTTTGTCCCAGGACACCATATATTTT. Its protein is CASSLSQDTIYF.

The gene calls are TRBV5-6 and TRBJ1-5; D is possibly TRBD1 (5 bases). The CDR3 spans 14 residues. Trimming pared 0 bases from V and 9 bases from J, leaving 13 bases between. Germline values: CDR1 SGHDT, CDR2 YYEEEE. The CDR3 loop reads CASSLGQGLRPQHF. The CDR3 DNA follows: TGTGCCAGCAGCTTGGGGCAGGGACTTAGGCCCCAGCATTTT.

The chain uses TRBV7-8 and TRBJ2-5; D possibly corresponds to TRBD2 (6 bases). Germline values: CDR1 SGHVS, CDR2 FQNEAQ. With 2 bases removed from V and 4 bases from J, the gap between germline ends came to 8 bases. This CDR3 is 13 amino acids long. CDR3 sequence (DNA): TGTGCCAGCAGCTTATCCGGGAGAGAGACCCAGTACTTC. This translates into CASSLSGRETQYF.

The chain joins TRBV4-2 to TRBJ2-1, with 7 positions matching TRBD2. Germline CDR1 and CDR2: LGHNA and YNFKEQ. The CDR3 spans 17 residues. With V trimmed by 0 bases and J by 0 bases, 5 bases remained unmatched. The CDR3 region is CASSQDWGGVSYNEQFF. The DNA of the CDR3 is TGTGCCAGCAGCCAAGATTGGGGGGGAGTCTCCTACAATGAGCAGTTCTTC.

The chain recombines TRBV7-9 with TRBJ1-1, with TRBD1 matching 8 bases. V shed 5 bases and J 1 base; nucleotides not matched to a gene: 0. Germline CDR1 reads SEHNR; CDR2 reads FQNEAQ (reference sequence). This CDR3 is built from 13 residues. The CDR3 sequence: CASSDRGNTEAFF. The DNA for the CDR3 is TGTGCCAGCAGCGACAGGGGGAACACTGAAGCTTTCTTT.

On this clone: An end of the junction differs from the germline gene, which may be a read error. The chain has TRBV27 and TRBJ2-1; TRBD2 agrees at 8 bases. This CDR3 is 12 amino acids long. Germline CDR1 and CDR2: MNHEY and SMNVEV (reference sequence). CDR3 region: CPTSGFYNEQFF. CDR3 nucleotide sequence: TGCCCCACTAGCGGTTTCTACAATGAGCAGTTCTTC.

This clone was seen only a few times. The V gene is TRBV19, the J gene TRBJ1-6, with D perhaps matching TRBD1 (6 bases). Deletions cut 4 bases from V and 6 bases from J, with 10 bases between. Per the germline V gene, CDR1 is LNHDA and CDR2 is SQIVND (reference sequence). The CDR3 spans 14 residues. The CDR3 region is CASSNQGPNSPLHF. The CDR3 coding sequence is TGTGCCAGTAGTAATCAGGGGCCTAATTCACCCCTCCACTTT.